These 25 T cell receptor beta chains were all obtained from the same sample, sequenced in a study of PD-1 blockade in classical Hodgkin lymphoma. Sequencing used immunoSEQ multiplex PCR; TCRdb keeps in-frame clones, though not all of them. Of 25,000 to 35,000 clones listed, 70% to 80% are singletons. Described time point: cycle 4 day 1 (C4D1), after 6 weeks of nivolumab. Every patient was affected by relapse after autologous stem cell transplantation, while exposure to brentuximab vedotin was not uniform. Starting with thawed PBMCs, CD4+ T cells were purified by magnetic negative selection. The sample consisted of CD4+ T cells from blood, taken before the fourth cycle of nivolumab. The receptors originated from a human donor with classical Hodgkin lymphoma.

This clone showed up just once. The rearrangement links TRBV19 to TRBJ1-4; D not certain. Germline V gene sequence: CDR1 LNHDA, CDR2 SQIVND (reference sequence). The CDR3 sequence is 15 residues long. V was clipped by 5 bases and J by 0 bases, with 10 bases between them. CDR3 bases: TGTGCCAGTAGTGTTCGGGGAACAACTAATGAAAAACTGTTTTTT. Its protein product is CASSVRGTTNEKLFF.

V is TRBV5-1 and J is TRBJ2-7, with 11 nucleotides matching TRBD2. The ends lost 3 bases at V and 3 bases at J; junction bases unmatched: 5. The germline gives CDR1 SGHRS, CDR2 YFSETQ. The CDR3 runs to 15 residues. CDR3 loop: CASSSLAGAVYEQYF. As DNA, the CDR3 is TGCGCCAGCAGCTCACTAGCGGGAGCAGTCTACGAGCAGTACTTC.

The chain joins TRBV14 to TRBJ2-3; TRBD2 matches at 8 bases. The CDR3 totals 16 residues. Germline loops: CDR1 SGHDN, CDR2 FVKESK. The V gene end was trimmed by 4 bases and the J gene end by 5 bases; junction bases not matched to a gene: 11. CDR3 loop: CASSPLLSGRRDTQYF. The CDR3 DNA reads TGTGCCAGCAGCCCACTCCTAAGCGGGAGAAGAGATACGCAGTATTTT.

The V call is TRBV9, the J call TRBJ1-1, with D hard to call. V was pared by 0 bases and J by 1 base, with 4 bases between. The V gene's germline CDR1 is SGDLS and CDR2 YYNGEE. The CDR3 contains 13 residues. CDR3 region: CASSVGENTEAFF. DNA for the CDR3: TGTGCCAGCAGCGTAGGGGAGAACACTGAAGCTTTCTTT.

The J gene is TRBJ2-7, the V gene TRBV28; maybe TRBD1 (5 bases). The CDR3 has 14 residues. The ends were cut back, 4 bases at V and 1 base at J, with 11 bases in the middle. Per germline, CDR1 MDHEN and CDR2 SYDVKM. The CDR3 loop is CASSSHQGSYEQYF. The CDR3 DNA is TGTGCCAGCAGTTCCCACCAGGGTTCCTACGAGCAGTACTTC.

The rearrangement joins TRBV19 to TRBJ2-2, with TRBD2 matching 9 bases. In germline, CDR1 is LNHDA, CDR2 SQIVND (reference sequence). The V segment lost 6 bases and the J segment 2 bases; nucleotides outside the gene matches: 10. This CDR3 contains 17 residues. The CDR3 loop reads CASSPPGTSSNTGELFF. CDR3 sequence (DNA): TGTGCCAGTAGCCCTCCCGGGACTAGCAGCAACACCGGGGAGCTGTTTTTT. Supplemented by reference TRBV19 and TRBJ2-2, the full variable domain reads DGGITQSPKYLFRKEGQNVTLSCEQNLNHDAMYWYRQDPGQGLRLIYYSQIVNDFQKGDIAEGYSVSREKKESFPLTVTSAQKNPTAFYLCASSPPGTSSNTGELFFGEGSRLTVL.

The V and J genes are TRBV7-9 and TRBJ1-1, with a weak D call TRBD1 (5 bases). Germline V CDR1 and CDR2: SEHNR, FQNEAQ (reference sequence). This CDR3 contains 15 residues. Deletions cut 5 bases from V and 1 base from J, with 14 bases between. CDR3 bases: TGTGCCAGCAGCCCCCGCAGGGCAGAGAACACTGAAGCTTTCTTT. The encoded protein is CASSPRRAENTEAFF.

The chain combines TRBV5-4 with TRBJ1-2, with TRBD1 matching 10 bases. Germline CDR1 and CDR2: SGHNT and YYREEE (reference sequence). The CDR3 spans 14 residues. V gave up 2 bases and J gave up 7 bases; unmatched junction bases: 5. The CDR3 coding sequence is TGTGCCAGCAGCTTTCCGACAGGGGGCGGTGGCTACACCTTC. Translated, it gives CASSFPTGGGGYTF.

This clone was counted a few times. The chain is built from TRBV4-1 and TRBJ1-5; weak D call: TRBD1 (5 bases). Trimming removed 0 bases at V and 7 bases at J, with 13 bases between. The CDR3 contains 15 residues. CDR1 is MGHRA and CDR2 is YSYEKL in the germline V gene. CDR3 bases: TGCGCCAGCAGCCAAGACCCCGAAGGGGAACAGCCCCAGCATTTT. Protein sequence: CASSQDPEGEQPQHF.

J is TRBJ2-5 and V is TRBV29-1; 12 bases agree with TRBD1. CDR1 is SQVTM, CDR2 ANQGSEA, per germline. The CDR3 consists of 16 residues. V shed 6 bases, J shed 5 bases, and the junction held 13 bases outside the gene matches. As DNA, the CDR3 is TGCAGCGTCCAATCTCCGGGACAGGGGGCGCGGGAGACCCAGTACTTC. Protein sequence: CSVQSPGQGARETQYF.

The rearrangement uses TRBV4-3 and TRBJ2-3; 8 bases agree with TRBD2. This CDR3 spans 16 amino acids. V shed 4 bases, J shed 1 base, and the junction held 7 bases outside the gene matches. The germline V gene has CDR1 LGHNA and CDR2 YSLEER. The CDR3 region has the DNA TGCGCCAGCAGCCTAGGAAGCGGGAGTCGCACAGATACGCAGTATTTT. Translated, it gives CASSLGSGSRTDTQYF.

In this sample, this clone turned up once. The chain carries TRBV6-6 and TRBJ2-7; D is possibly TRBD2 (6 bases). This CDR3 has 13 residues. CDR1 is MNHNY, CDR2 SVGAGI, per germline (reference sequence). The V and J ends lost 6 bases and 5 bases respectively, with 14 bases between them. Here the CDR3 DNA reads TGTGCCAGCAGGCCCCGGGAGTCACACGAGCAGTACTTC. It encodes CASRPRESHEQYF.

The chain recombines TRBV7-8 with TRBJ1-5; the match to TRBD1 covers 9 bases. This CDR3 region has 16 residues. Germline CDR1 and CDR2: SGHVS and FQNEAQ. V lost 4 bases and J lost 0; bases outside the gene matches: 4. The CDR3, as DNA: TGTGCCAGCAGCTCTCCGGGACAGGGTAGCAATCAGCCCCAGCATTTT. This encodes CASSSPGQGSNQPQHF.

For the CDR3, the DNA is TGTGCCAGCAGCTTTGACAGGGATGCACGAGGGGAGCTGTTTTTT. It codes for CASSFDRDARGELFF. V and J are TRBV7-8 and TRBJ2-2, with TRBD1 matching 7 bases. CDR1 and CDR2 from the germline V gene are SGHVS and FQNEAQ. The CDR3 sequence is 15 residues long. The junction had 9 bases not matched to a gene; V was cut back by 3 bases and J by 8 bases. Drawing the rest from reference TRBV7-8 and TRBJ2-2, the complete variable domain is GAGVSQSPRYKVAKRGQDVALRCDPISGHVSLFWYQQALGQGPEFLTYFQNEAQLDKSGLPSDRFFAERPEGSVSTLKIQRTQQEDSAVYLCASSFDRDARGELFFGEGSRLTVL.

This clone was observed a few times. V and J are TRBV7-9 and TRBJ1-2, with D tentatively TRBD1 (6 bases). Trimming stripped 0 bases from V and 7 bases from J, with 15 bases between. The CDR3 runs to 15 residues. Germline V gene lookup returns CDR1 SEHNR and CDR2 FQNEAQ (reference sequence). The CDR3 DNA follows: TGTGCCAGCAGCTTAGCCCCCACAGGGTCGGTTGGCTACACCTTC. As protein: CASSLAPTGSVGYTF.

This clone was observed a handful of times. The chain uses TRBV5-3 and TRBJ2-4; 7 positions match TRBD1. TRBV5-3 is known as an ORF, though its function is uncertain. CDR3 length: 15 residues. V gave up 1 base and J gave up 8 bases; unmatched junction bases: 9. Here the CDR3 DNA reads TGTGCCAGAAGCTTGAAGGGACAGAAGAGGGACATTCAGTACTTC. This translates into CARSLKGQKRDIQYF.

The CDR3 spells CASSPPINTGELFF. CDR3 sequence (DNA): TGTGCCAGCTCACCTCCAATAAACACCGGGGAGCTGTTTTTT. The rearrangement links TRBV18 to TRBJ2-2; D remains ambiguous. CDR3 length: 14 residues. Per the germline V gene, CDR1 is KGHSH and CDR2 is LQKENI. V was pared by 3 bases and J by 2 bases, with 7 bases between.

J is TRBJ1-1 and V is TRBV18; D is ambiguous. There are 13 residues in the CDR3. CDR1 and CDR2 from the germline V gene are KGHSH and LQKENI. Between the trimmed V and J ends, which lost 5 bases and 7 bases, there was a span of 14 bases. CDR3 protein: CASSGTPELEAFF. The CDR3 region has the DNA TGTGCCAGCTCAGGAACCCCTGAACTTGAAGCTTTCTTT.

Regarding this clone: The germline gene is not matched at one end of the junction; a read error may be the cause. The chain carries TRBV6-5 and TRBJ1-1; D is uncertain. The CDR3 covers 14 residues. CDR1 MNHEY and CDR2 SVGAGI come from the germline V gene. In DNA form, the CDR3 reads TGTGCCATCAGTGAGTTCGAGAGGAACACTGAAGCTTTCTTT. Translated, it gives CAISEFERNTEAFF.

This clone has more than one count but fewer than ten. The chain joins TRBV11-3 to TRBJ2-7; 13 bases align to TRBD2. The CDR3 spans 14 residues. Germline V CDR1 and CDR2: SGHNT, YENEEA. V shed 3 bases, J shed 6 bases, and the junction held 2 bases outside the gene matches. The CDR3 DNA reads TGTGCCAGCAGCTTTGGACTAGCGGGAGTCGAGCAGTACTTC. It is translated as CASSFGLAGVEQYF. The variable domain in full, completed from reference TRBV11-3 and TRBJ2-7, reads EAGVVQSPRYKIIEKKQPVAFWCNPISGHNTLYWYLQNLGQGPELLIRYENEEAVDDSQLPKDRFSAERLKGVDSTLKIQPAELGDSAVYLCASSFGLAGVEQYFGPGTRLTVT.

V gene TRBV6-5 combines with J gene TRBJ2-3, with TRBD2 matching 11 bases. This CDR3 has 15 residues. CDR1 is MNHEY and CDR2 is SVGAGI in the germline V gene. J was trimmed by 4 bases and V by 6 bases; bases with no gene match: 6. CDR3 sequence: CASRQLAGASDTQYF. The CDR3 DNA follows: TGTGCCAGCAGACAACTAGCGGGGGCCTCAGATACGCAGTATTTT.

This chain connects TRBV6-5 to TRBJ1-1; D remains unclear. CDR1 is MNHEY, CDR2 SVGAGI, per germline. V shed 4 bases and J shed 8 bases, with 14 bases lying between them. The CDR3 totals 13 residues. This chain's CDR3 is CASSSPTGDEAFF. CDR3 sequence (DNA): TGTGCCAGCAGTTCCCCGACGGGAGACGAAGCTTTCTTT.

This chain connects TRBV6-6 to TRBJ2-1; D is perhaps TRBD1 (6 bases). V was pared by 0 bases and J by 10 bases, with 7 bases between. This CDR3 spans 12 amino acids. Germline V gene lookup returns CDR1 MNHNY and CDR2 SVGAGI (reference sequence). Written as DNA, the CDR3 is TGTGCCAGCAGTTACTCCGGACAGGAGCAGTTCTTC. Encoded protein: CASSYSGQEQFF.

J is TRBJ2-3 and V is TRBV19; 8 bases agree with TRBD2. Per germline, CDR1 LNHDA and CDR2 SQIVND (reference sequence). V was clipped by 3 bases and J by 4 bases; unmatched bases: 3. This CDR3 has 14 residues. CDR3 in DNA: TGTGCCAGTAGTATGGCGGGGGGCCCAGATACGCAGTATTTT. The encoded protein is CASSMAGGPDTQYF.

This chain connects TRBV30 to TRBJ2-4; D remains ambiguous. This CDR3 is built from 14 residues. The germline V gene encodes CDR1 GTSNPN and CDR2 SVGIG (reference sequence). V shed 1 base and J shed 5 bases, with 12 bases lying between them. The CDR3 loop reads CAWSGSARQNIQYF. Written as DNA, the CDR3 is TGTGCCTGGAGTGGATCGGCGAGACAAAACATTCAGTACTTC.